These 23 T cell receptor beta chains were sequenced from one sample in a study of blood T cells in healthy people across ages. Then a second PCR, running about 6 to 11 cycles, was carried out with a sample-barcoded 5' primer and a J-beta primer mix. Via MiXCR, TCRdb re-called the 5' RACE reads, giving one row per CDR3 protein. Among approximately 770,000 distinct CDR3 sequences listed, 55% to 70% were seen once. The sequencing sample was made of blood. These TCRs come from a man aged 30 to 45 in good health.

The chain is built from TRBV29-1 and TRBJ2-1, with 12 bases that match TRBD1. The CDR3 length is 14 residues. Germline V gives CDR1 SQVTM, CDR2 ANQGSEA. The V gene end was trimmed by 7 bases and the J gene end by 8 bases; junction bases not matched to a gene: 9. The CDR3 nucleotides read TGCAGCGCCGGGACAGGGGGCCTTGATTATGAGCAGTTCTTC. Translated: CSAGTGGLDYEQFF.

There are a few counts of this clonotype. The chain links TRBV20-1 to TRBJ2-5, with 10 bases matching TRBD2. CDR3 size: 17 residues. The V and J ends lost 2 bases and 1 base, in that order; junction bases with no gene match: 10. In germline, CDR1 is DFQATT, CDR2 SNEGSKA (reference sequence). This CDR3 is CSARNLEEREGQETQYF. CDR3 DNA sequence: TGCAGTGCTAGAAACCTTGAAGAGCGGGAGGGCCAAGAGACCCAGTACTTC.

This clonotype was detected a few times. The chain employs TRBV10-3 and TRBJ2-5; 9 nucleotides match TRBD1. The CDR3 loop spans 16 amino acids. V lost 3 bases and J lost 4; bases outside the gene matches: 9. Germline V gives CDR1 ENHRY, CDR2 SYGVKD. This CDR3 reads CAISDSRDRALETQYF. The CDR3 bases are TGTGCCATCAGTGATTCAAGGGACAGGGCCTTAGAGACCCAGTACTTC.

This clonotype has only one observation. The V and J genes are TRBV6-6 and TRBJ1-4; D not certain. Germline V CDR1 and CDR2: MNHNY, SVGAGI (reference sequence). The length of the CDR3 is 13 residues. The V and J ends lost 5 bases and 8 bases respectively, with 12 bases between them. CDR3 nucleotide sequence: TGTGCCAGCAGTCCCAACTCGGCGGAAAAACTGTTTTTT. This sequence encodes CASSPNSAEKLFF.

This rearrangement joins TRBV27 to TRBJ2-1; D is unresolved. Trimming stripped 8 bases from V and 10 bases from J, with 15 bases between. Germline CDR1 is MNHEY and CDR2 is SMNVEV (reference sequence). CDR3 length equals 12 residues. DNA for the CDR3: TGTGCCAGCGCCGGGCCTACCTACGAGCAGTTCTTC. Protein sequence: CASAGPTYEQFF.

The chain recombines TRBV12-3 or TRBV12-4 with TRBJ2-3, with a possible D match to TRBD2 (5 bases). There are 16 residues in the CDR3. The V and J ends lost 6 bases and 0 bases respectively, with 16 bases between them. Written as DNA, the CDR3 is TGTGCCAGCAGCTTTCAAGGCAGCGGAAGCACAGATACGCAGTATTTT. It codes for CASSFQGSGSTDTQYF.

Of note for this clonotype: One end of the junction does not line up with germline, which may come from a read error. V and J are TRBV11-2 and TRBJ1-1; D may be TRBD1 (6 bases). The CDR3 sequence is 15 residues long. Germline lookup yields CDR1 SGHAT and CDR2 FQNNGV. CDR3: CANSPKGGDWTEAFF. The CDR3 region has the DNA TGTGCCAACAGCCCAAAGGGGGGGGATTGGACTGAAGCTTTCTTT.

This clonotype was counted a few times. This chain links TRBV25-1 with TRBJ1-2; TRBD1 matches at 8 bases. Germline V gene data show CDR1 as MGHDK and CDR2 as SYGVNS. Losses at the gene ends were 2 bases for V and 5 bases for J; bases not matched to a gene: 4. CDR3 size: 14 residues. CDR3: CASSEPGQVYGYTF. CDR3 nucleotides: TGTGCCAGCAGTGAACCGGGACAGGTTTATGGCTACACCTTC.

The rearrangement joins TRBV9 to TRBJ2-7, with TRBD2 matching over 10 bases. TRBJ2-5 matches the DNA end more closely, so the J call is doubtful. This CDR3 region has 16 residues. In germline, CDR1 is SGDLS, CDR2 YYNGEE. CDR3 protein: CASSTGLASGGETQYF. The CDR3 DNA sequence: TGTGCCAGCAGCACGGGACTAGCGTCCGGCGGAGAGACCCAGTACTTC.

V and J are TRBV30 and TRBJ2-3; D is possibly TRBD2 (5 bases). Germline CDR1 GTSNPN, CDR2 SVGIG (reference sequence). The ends were cut back, 2 bases at V and 2 bases at J, with 11 bases in the middle. This CDR3 has 14 residues. The CDR3, as DNA: TGTGCCTGGAGTTCCCGGGGTTACACAGATACGCAGTATTTT. As protein: CAWSSRGYTDTQYF.

The chain joins TRBV20-1 to TRBJ2-4, with no clear D. The CDR3 spans 10 residues. The germline V and J ends were trimmed by 5 bases and 13 bases, with 12 bases remaining between them. Germline V gives CDR1 DFQATT, CDR2 SNEGSKA (reference sequence). CDR3 DNA sequence: TGCAGTGCTGTGGAGAGAGAGCAGTACTTC. As protein: CSAVEREQYF.

This chain links TRBV5-1 with TRBJ1-1, with D hard to call. Deletions cut 3 bases from V and 7 bases from J, with 16 bases between. There are 14 residues in the CDR3. The germline CDR1 and CDR2 sequences are SGHRS and YFSETQ. The CDR3 here is CASSSYLFTYEAFF. CDR3 in DNA: TGCGCCAGCAGCTCCTATCTCTTTACCTATGAAGCTTTCTTT.

With regard to this clonotype: Germline is not matched at one junction end, which may reflect a read error. The chain joins TRBV4-3 to TRBJ2-7; D uncertain. The J call is in doubt because the DNA end fits TRBJ2-5 better. The CDR3 is 13 amino acids. CDR1 and CDR2 (germline): LGHNA, YSLEER. The DNA for the CDR3 is TGCACCAGCAGCCAAGATCTGAGGGAGACCCAGTACTTC. Protein sequence: CTSSQDLRETQYF.

This clonotype was counted a few times. The rearrangement uses TRBV20-1 and TRBJ1-6, with a weak D call TRBD1 (6 bases). CDR3 length equals 13 residues. Germline CDR1 reads DFQATT; CDR2 reads SNEGSKA (reference sequence). The CDR3 nucleotides read TGCAGCGGGGGCCACAACTATAATTCACCCCTCCACTTT. Protein: CSGGHNYNSPLHF.

V is TRBV6-6 and J is TRBJ1-6; D is undetermined. Trimming took 8 bases from V and 6 from J, leaving 8 bases between them. Germline V CDR1 and CDR2: MNHNY, SVGAGI (reference sequence). The CDR3 length is 12 residues. CDR3 region: CASGFFNSPLHF. CDR3 DNA sequence: TGTGCCAGCGGTTTTTTTAATTCACCCCTCCACTTT.

The V gene is TRBV6-6, the J gene TRBJ1-5; TRBD1 might be the D (6 bases). Germline assignment: CDR1 MNHNY and CDR2 SVGAGI (reference sequence). This CDR3 is 17 amino acids long. V was trimmed by 2 bases and J by 1 base, leaving 15 bases between them. The CDR3 reads CASSYTDKQGSNQPQHF. The CDR3 DNA follows: TGTGCCAGCAGTTACACTGACAAGCAGGGGAGCAATCAGCCCCAGCATTTT.

The chain links TRBV2 to TRBJ2-4; 9 bases fit TRBD1. V trimming: 7 bases; J trimming: 0 bases; junction bases outside the gene matches: 7. The V gene's germline CDR1 is SNHLY and CDR2 FYNNEI. The CDR3 extends over 16 amino acids. The CDR3 spells CASTPGQGLAKNIQYF. The CDR3 nucleotides read TGTGCCAGCACTCCGGGACAGGGCTTAGCCAAAAACATTCAGTACTTC.

J is TRBJ2-1 and V is TRBV7-6; 8 bases are a match to TRBD1. Germline-derived CDR1 and CDR2 are SGHVS and FNYEAQ. The CDR3 is 18 amino acids. The V gene end was trimmed by 3 bases and the J gene end by 0 bases; junction bases not matched to a gene: 10. The CDR3 region has the DNA TGTGCCAGCAGCTTCTATGGGACAGGTCGACGCTCCTACAATGAGCAGTTCTTC. Encoded protein: CASSFYGTGRRSYNEQFF.

The chain uses TRBV7-9 and TRBJ1-4; D gene unclear. Germline lookup yields CDR1 SEHNR and CDR2 FQNEAQ (reference sequence). This CDR3 region has 12 residues. The ends were cut back, 5 bases at V and 7 bases at J, with 8 bases in the middle. In DNA, the CDR3 is TGTGCCAGCAGCCGTGGGCTTGAAAAACTGTTTTTT. Protein: CASSRGLEKLFF.

This chain connects TRBV10-3 to TRBJ2-3; D perhaps matches TRBD2 (5 bases). With 9 bases removed from V and 4 bases from J, the gap between germline ends came to 14 bases. Per the germline V gene, CDR1 is ENHRY and CDR2 is SYGVKD. CDR3 length: 13 amino acids. CDR3 in DNA: TGTGCCATTAAACTAGTCTCGGCAGATACGCAGTATTTT. Its protein is CAIKLVSADTQYF.

At least ten counts were recorded for this clonotype. This chain uses TRBV15 with TRBJ2-5; no definite D call. Germline CDR1 reads LNHNV; CDR2 reads YYDKDF (reference sequence). The CDR3 runs 13 residues. V was shortened by 1 base and J by 5 bases, with 8 bases between the two germline ends. Here the CDR3 reads CATSRVRRETQYF. In DNA, the CDR3 is TGTGCCACCAGCAGAGTTCGTCGGGAGACCCAGTACTTC.

The chain uses TRBV25-1 and TRBJ1-2; possibly TRBD1 for D (5 bases). The germline V gene has CDR1 MGHDK and CDR2 SYGVNS. The CDR3 consists of 14 residues. The V gene lost 2 bases and the J gene lost 7 bases, with 14 bases spanning the gap. CDR3 protein: CASSEPGGVGGYTF. DNA for the CDR3: TGTGCCAGCAGTGAACCCGGGGGGGTTGGTGGCTACACCTTC.

This clonotype came up a few times. A much bigger clone sits one base away, suggesting this may be a read error. The chain employs TRBV20-1 and TRBJ2-3; TRBD1 or TRBD2 may be the D gene (5 bases each). This CDR3 is built from 14 residues. Per germline, CDR1 DFQATT and CDR2 SNEGSKA (reference sequence). CDR3 sequence: CSAKKGFGADTRYF. CDR3 sequence (DNA): TGCAGTGCCAAGAAGGGGTTCGGGGCAGATACGCGGTATTTT.